These T cell receptor beta chains were read from a single sample in a study of blood T cell repertoires in COVID-19. Clones were sequenced by immunoSEQ multiplex PCR, and TCRdb holds only the in-frame ones, with some missing. The sample holds 68,000 or so clones; about nine tenths are singletons and the top ten take less than 0.55%. Sequencing used peripheral blood. These TCRs come from a man aged 50-60 years with COVID-19, enrolled during active disease. Each CDR3 is given with its conserved first and last residue. The order of the fields is D gene, clone size, V gene, J gene, CDR3 DNA, CDR3 protein. The D gene is left open where the match is weak. The size entry is marked missing in some rows and otherwise reads once, few, many or a size class.

D gene: TRBD1
clone size: .
V gene: TRBV7-2
J gene: TRBJ2-5
CDR3 DNA: TGTGCCAGCAGCTCGGGACAGGGAGCGGAGACCCAGTACTTC
CDR3 protein: CASSSGQGAETQYF

D gene: .
clone size: .
V gene: TRBV5-5
J gene: TRBJ1-4
CDR3 DNA: TGTGCCAGCAGCATCAGACAGGACCCGGAAAAACTGTTTTTT
CDR3 protein: CASSIRQDPEKLFF

D gene: TRBD2
clone size: .
V gene: TRBV5-1
J gene: TRBJ2-1
CDR3 DNA: TGCGCCAGCATCGGTGTAGCGGGAGGCAATGAGCAGTTCTTC
CDR3 protein: CASIGVAGGNEQFF

D gene: TRBD1
clone size: .
V gene: TRBV5-1
J gene: TRBJ2-2
CDR3 DNA: TGCGCCAGCAGCAGACGGACAGGGGGCGCCCCGGGCGGGAGGGCCCCCGGGGAGCTGTTTTTT
CDR3 protein: CASSRRTGGAPGGRAPGELFF

D gene: TRBD2
clone size: .
V gene: TRBV27
J gene: TRBJ2-3
CDR3 DNA: TGTGCCAGCAGTTTGGGGCTAGCGGGAGTAACAGATACGCAGTATTTT
CDR3 protein: CASSLGLAGVTDTQYF

D gene: .
clone size: .
V gene: TRBV2
J gene: TRBJ2-6
CDR3 DNA: TGTGCCAGCAGTATCACAGGGGGGGAGGCCAACGTCCTGACTTTC
CDR3 protein: CASSITGGEANVLTF

D gene: TRBD1
clone size: .
V gene: TRBV11-2
J gene: TRBJ2-7
CDR3 DNA: TGTGCCAGCAGCGCCACCGACAGGGACCGCTACGAGCAGTACTTC
CDR3 protein: CASSATDRDRYEQYF

D gene: TRBD2
clone size: .
V gene: TRBV15
J gene: TRBJ2-1
CDR3 DNA: TGTGCCACCAGCTTTAGAGCGGGGGACACCCAGCAGTTCTTC
CDR3 protein: CATSFRAGDTQQFF

D gene: TRBD2
clone size: .
V gene: TRBV13
J gene: TRBJ2-7
CDR3 DNA: TGTGCCAGCAGCTCTAGCGGGAGCTCCCTATCCTACGAGCAGTACTTC
CDR3 protein: CASSSSGSSLSYEQYF

D gene: TRBD2
clone size: .
V gene: TRBV6-1
J gene: TRBJ2-1
CDR3 DNA: TGTGCCAGCAGTGTTCTAGCGGGGGCCCCCTCCTACAGTGAGCAGTTCTTC
CDR3 protein: CASSVLAGAPSYSEQFF

D gene: TRBD1
clone size: .
V gene: TRBV2
J gene: TRBJ2-4
CDR3 DNA: TGTGCCAGCAGCGCCAGGGGGATCGGGTTTAGCATTCAGTACTTC
CDR3 protein: CASSARGIGFSIQYF

D gene: .
clone size: .
V gene: TRBV19
J gene: TRBJ1-3
CDR3 DNA: TGTGCCAGTATGGGCAGAGTCGAGATTTCAGGAAACACCATATATTTT
CDR3 protein: CASMGRVEISGNTIYF

D gene: .
clone size: once
V gene: TRBV7-6
J gene: TRBJ1-5
CDR3 DNA: TGTGCCAGCAGCTTAGAGGTTGGGGGGAATCAGCCCCAGCATTTT
CDR3 protein: CASSLEVGGNQPQHF

D gene: TRBD2
clone size: .
V gene: TRBV10-3
J gene: TRBJ2-7
CDR3 DNA: TGTGCCATCAGCAGAACTAGCGGGAGTAAGAGCGAGCAGTACTTC
CDR3 protein: CAISRTSGSKSEQYF

D gene: TRBD1
clone size: .
V gene: TRBV7-9
J gene: TRBJ1-5
CDR3 DNA: TGTGCCAGCAGCTTAGAGGGGGCCGGCAATCAGCCCCAGCATTTT
CDR3 protein: CASSLEGAGNQPQHF

D gene: TRBD1
clone size: .
V gene: TRBV11-2
J gene: TRBJ1-1
CDR3 DNA: TGTGCCAGCAGCTGGGCAGGGGGAGTCACTGAAGCTTTCTTT
CDR3 protein: CASSWAGGVTEAFF

D gene: TRBD1
clone size: .
V gene: TRBV5-1
J gene: TRBJ2-7
CDR3 DNA: TGCGCCAGCAGCTTTACAGGGGACGAGCAGTACTTC
CDR3 protein: CASSFTGDEQYF

D gene: .
clone size: .
V gene: TRBV11-2
J gene: TRBJ1-2
CDR3 DNA: TGTGCCAGCAGCTTAGGGACAGCGAATGGCTACACCTTC
CDR3 protein: CASSLGTANGYTF

D gene: .
clone size: .
V gene: TRBV4-2
J gene: TRBJ1-6
CDR3 DNA: TGTGCCAGCAGCCAAGATCATGGCAGGGTAGTAAACTCACCCCTCCACTTT
CDR3 protein: CASSQDHGRVVNSPLHF

D gene: TRBD1
clone size: once
V gene: TRBV24-1
J gene: TRBJ2-5
CDR3 DNA: TGTGCCACCAGTGACTCTAAGACAGGGGGCGGGGAGACCCAGTACTTC
CDR3 protein: CATSDSKTGGGETQYF

D gene: TRBD2
clone size: .
V gene: TRBV5-6
J gene: TRBJ2-3
CDR3 DNA: TGTGCCAGCAGCTTACGAGCGGGAGGGCGAGATACGCAGTATTTT
CDR3 protein: CASSLRAGGRDTQYF

D gene: TRBD2
clone size: .
V gene: TRBV3-1/TRBV3-2
J gene: TRBJ2-7
CDR3 DNA: TGTGCCAGCAGCCCTGCCGCGGGAGGGCCCAACGAGCAGTACTTC
CDR3 protein: CASSPAAGGPNEQYF

D gene: TRBD2
clone size: .
V gene: TRBV4-2
J gene: TRBJ2-3
CDR3 DNA: TGTGCCAGCAGCCAAGATTACGGACTAGCGGGTTGGATCACAGATACGCAGTATTTT
CDR3 protein: CASSQDYGLAGWITDTQYF

D gene: TRBD1
clone size: .
V gene: TRBV12-3/TRBV12-4
J gene: TRBJ1-3
CDR3 DNA: TGTGCCAGCAGTACCGACAGGGTCCACACCATATATTTT
CDR3 protein: CASSTDRVHTIYF

D gene: .
clone size: .
V gene: TRBV6-5
J gene: TRBJ1-3
CDR3 DNA: TGTGCCAGCAGGGGGAGATTCATGGCTGGAAACACCATATATTTT
CDR3 protein: CASRGRFMAGNTIYF

D gene: TRBD2
clone size: .
V gene: TRBV7-2
J gene: TRBJ2-3
CDR3 DNA: TGTGCCAGCAGCTACCAGCGGGGGGGCACAGATACGCAGTATTTT
CDR3 protein: CASSYQRGGTDTQYF

D gene: TRBD1
clone size: once
V gene: TRBV5-1
J gene: TRBJ1-1
CDR3 DNA: TGCGCCAGCAGCGCCGGACAGGGAGACACTGAAGCTTTCTTT
CDR3 protein: CASSAGQGDTEAFF

D gene: TRBD1
clone size: .
V gene: TRBV19
J gene: TRBJ1-6
CDR3 DNA: TGTGCCAGTAGGAACGTTGGGGACAGGGTGAATTCACCCCTCCACTTT
CDR3 protein: CASRNVGDRVNSPLHF

D gene: TRBD1
clone size: .
V gene: TRBV7-2
J gene: TRBJ2-2
CDR3 DNA: TGTGCCAGCAGCTCCCCAGGGGGAAGGGCCGGGGAGCTGTTTTTT
CDR3 protein: CASSSPGGRAGELFF

D gene: TRBD1
clone size: .
V gene: TRBV7-9
J gene: TRBJ1-4
CDR3 DNA: TGTGCCAGCAGCTCGGGACAGAATAATGAAAAACTGTTTTTT
CDR3 protein: CASSSGQNNEKLFF

D gene: TRBD2
clone size: .
V gene: TRBV5-5
J gene: TRBJ2-7
CDR3 DNA: TGTGCCAGCAGCTTGGGACTAGCGTTCGAGCAGTACTTC
CDR3 protein: CASSLGLAFEQYF

D gene: .
clone size: .
V gene: TRBV18
J gene: TRBJ2-5
CDR3 DNA: TGTGCCAGCTCACCACTGGCTTCGCTAGCAGGGGTAACAGAGACCCAGTACTTC
CDR3 protein: CASSPLASLAGVTETQYF